This passage covers 18 T cell receptor beta chains from one sample sequenced in a study of T cell changes during pregnancy in multiple sclerosis. The repertoire was sequenced with immunoSEQ multiplex PCR; TCRdb's copy has only in-frame clones and lacks some. Of about 35,000 clones detected, roughly 87% appear once; the ten largest clones hold about 0.81%. This sample comprised CD4+ T cells from peripheral blood mononuclear cells, obtained after pregnancy. These receptors were obtained from a female donor in good health, enrolled as a control in a pregnancy study.

The chain joins TRBV5-4 to TRBJ2-7, with D tentatively TRBD1 (5 bases). V was pared by 0 bases and J by 1 base, with 8 bases between. The CDR3 length is 14 residues. Germline loops: CDR1 SGHNT, CDR2 YYREEE (reference sequence). CDR3 sequence (DNA): TGTGCCAGCAGCTTGGCCCCAGGGTCCTACGAGCAGTACTTC. It specifies CASSLAPGSYEQYF.

The rearrangement joins TRBV5-5 to TRBJ1-2; D is uncertain. CDR3 length: 13 residues. The germline CDR1 and CDR2 sequences are SGHKS and YYEKEE (reference sequence). V shed 3 bases and J shed 0 bases, with 6 bases lying between them. CDR3 in amino acids: CASSSEANYGYTF. The CDR3, as DNA: TGTGCCAGCAGCTCCGAGGCTAACTATGGCTACACCTTC. Complete variable domain (other parts from reference TRBV5-5 and TRBJ1-2): DAGVTQSPTHLIKTRGQQVTLRCSPISGHKSVSWYQQVLGQGPQFIFQYYEKEERGRGNFPDRFSARQFPNYSSELNVNALLLGDSALYLCASSSEANYGYTFGSGTRLTVV.

The rearrangement links TRBV29-1 to TRBJ1-1, with no clear D. Germline CDR1 and CDR2: SQVTM and ANQGSEA. The V end was cut by 4 bases, the J end by 0 bases, with 12 bases between. This CDR3 region has 14 residues. CDR3 coding DNA: TGCAGCGTTGCTATAAACAGTTTGAACACTGAAGCTTTCTTT. It encodes CSVAINSLNTEAFF.

The rearrangement joins TRBV29-1 to TRBJ2-7; tentatively, D is TRBD1 (6 bases). The CDR3 is 13 residues long. Trimming removed 7 bases at V and 2 bases at J, with 15 bases between. Per germline, CDR1 SQVTM and CDR2 ANQGSEA. The CDR3 is CSAGGRTPYEQYF. The DNA of the CDR3 is TGCAGCGCTGGGGGCCGAACCCCCTACGAGCAGTACTTC.

The chain combines TRBV7-2 with TRBJ1-3, with TRBD1 matching over 7 bases. V gave up 5 bases and J gave up 0 bases; unmatched junction bases: 4. Germline CDR1 is SGHTA and CDR2 is FQGNSA. The CDR3 totals 15 residues. The CDR3, as DNA: TGTGCCAGCAGCCGGGACAGTACCTCTGGAAACACCATATATTTT. This codes for CASSRDSTSGNTIYF. Looking up the rest from reference TRBV7-2 and TRBJ1-3 gives the full variable domain: GAGVSQSPSNKVTEKGKDVELRCDPISGHTALYWYRQSLGQGLEFLIYFQGNSAPDKSGLPSDRFSAERTGGSVSTLTIQRTQQEDSAVYLCASSRDSTSGNTIYFGEGSWLTVV.

This sequence joins TRBV6-6 and TRBJ2-2, with D possibly being TRBD2 (6 bases). The CDR3 contains 15 residues. In germline, CDR1 is MNHNY, CDR2 SVGAGI (reference sequence). V lost 2 bases to trimming and J lost 7 bases, with 14 bases between them. CDR3 nucleotide sequence: TGTGCCAGCAGTTACGGGGGGATGGGGGGCGGGGAGCTGTTTTTT. This sequence encodes CASSYGGMGGGELFF.

The chain is built from TRBV4-2 and TRBJ1-4, with 9 bases identical to TRBD1. J lost 8 bases, V lost 6 bases, and 7 bases had no gene match. CDR3 size: 14 residues. Germline V gives CDR1 LGHNA, CDR2 YNFKEQ. The CDR3 DNA follows: TGTGCCAGCAGTCGGACAGGGGACCGCGAAAAACTGTTTTTT. Its translation is CASSRTGDREKLFF.

This clone has a handful of counts. The V call is TRBV18, the J call TRBJ2-1; TRBD2 matches at 9 bases. The V segment lost 5 bases and the J segment 4 bases; nucleotides outside the gene matches: 12. Germline lookup yields CDR1 KGHSH and CDR2 LQKENI. This CDR3 contains 17 residues. DNA of the CDR3: TGTGCCAGCTCAAACCTAGCGGGAAGGGGAGTTTACAATGAGCAGTTCTTC. Protein sequence: CASSNLAGRGVYNEQFF.

The chain combines TRBV7-3 with TRBJ2-7; TRBD1 agrees at 7 bases. V shed 2 bases, J shed 5 bases, and the junction held 9 bases outside the gene matches. There are 15 residues in the CDR3. Germline V gene data show CDR1 as SGHTA and CDR2 as FQGTGA. The chain's CDR3 is CASSLASGGAHEQYF. The CDR3 DNA reads as TGTGCCAGCAGCTTAGCGTCAGGGGGTGCTCACGAGCAGTACTTC.

CDR3 bases: TGCGCCAGCAGCCGCCTGGGGCTAGCGAAGGACGAGCAGTACTTC. As protein: CASSRLGLAKDEQYF. The chain uses TRBV4-1 and TRBJ2-7, with D perhaps matching TRBD2 (6 bases). The CDR3 runs 15 residues. V gave up 4 bases and J gave up 5 bases, with 18 bases separating them. Germline CDR1 and CDR2: MGHRA and YSYEKL.

This clone came up a few times. This chain connects TRBV19 to TRBJ1-1; 7 nucleotides align to TRBD1. Trimming removed 5 bases from V and 6 bases from J; junction bases left unmatched: 3. This CDR3 has 12 amino acids. Germline V gives CDR1 LNHDA, CDR2 SQIVND (reference sequence). The CDR3 bases are TGTGCCAGTAGTTACAGGGGTGCTGAAGCTTTCTTT. Translating gives CASSYRGAEAFF.

The CDR3, as DNA: TGCGCCAGCAGCCAGGAGGGACTAGCCGGGAATGAGCAGTTCTTC. Translated: CASSQEGLAGNEQFF. The chain carries TRBV4-3 and TRBJ2-1, with TRBD2 matching over 9 bases. The CDR3 loop spans 15 amino acids. V shed 3 bases and J 7 bases; nucleotides not matched to a gene: 7. In germline, CDR1 is LGHNA, CDR2 YSLEER.

The chain combines TRBV7-9 with TRBJ2-5; 10 bases are a match to TRBD2. The CDR3 has 17 residues. Looked up from germline, CDR1 is SEHNR and CDR2 is FQNEAQ (reference sequence). The trim removed 0 bases at V and 4 bases at J, leaving 8 bases unmatched. CDR3 loop: CASSLAQAGGPVETQYF. CDR3 nucleotides: TGTGCCAGCAGCTTAGCCCAAGCGGGGGGGCCGGTAGAGACCCAGTACTTC.

The chain has TRBV28 and TRBJ2-4; maybe TRBD1 (7 bases). Germline-derived CDR1 and CDR2 are MDHEN and SYDVKM. V lost 4 bases to trimming and J lost 3 bases, with 13 bases between them. The CDR3 has 15 residues. The CDR3 region has the DNA TGTGCCAGCAGTTCCTACAGGGGAGGCAAAAACATTCAGTACTTC. This encodes CASSSYRGGKNIQYF. Complete variable domain (other parts from reference TRBV28 and TRBJ2-4): DVKVTQSSRYLVKRTGEKVFLECVQDMDHENMFWYRQDPGLGLRLIYFSYDVKMKEKGDIPEGYSVSREKKERFSLILESASTNQTSMYLCASSSYRGGKNIQYFGAGTRLSVL.

The chain is built from TRBV2 and TRBJ1-5; perhaps TRBD1 as D (6 bases). The ends were cut back, 4 bases at V and 6 bases at J, with 10 bases in the middle. The length of the CDR3 is 13 residues. Germline CDR1 reads SNHLY; CDR2 reads FYNNEI. CDR3 DNA: TGTGCCAGCAGTGTACAGGGTCCTCAGCCCCAGCATTTT. The encoded protein is CASSVQGPQPQHF.

The CDR3 region is CASTPGQGFYGYTF. CDR3 coding DNA: TGTGCCAGTACACCGGGACAGGGGTTCTATGGCTACACCTTC. This chain links TRBV19 with TRBJ1-2; 10 bases are shared with TRBD1. The trim removed 7 bases at V and 4 bases at J, leaving 6 bases unmatched. The CDR3 contains 14 residues. Germline values: CDR1 LNHDA, CDR2 SQIVND (reference sequence).

The V and J genes are TRBV5-6 and TRBJ1-2; perhaps TRBD1 as D (6 bases). The CDR3 has 15 amino acids. The germline gives CDR1 SGHDT, CDR2 YYEEEE. Deletions cut 4 bases from V and 4 bases from J, with 17 bases between. This CDR3 reads CASSPGQRKGYGYTF. The DNA of the CDR3 is TGTGCCAGCAGCCCAGGACAGAGAAAAGGCTATGGCTACACCTTC.

This chain links TRBV7-2 with TRBJ1-2; possibly TRBD1 for D (5 bases). Trimming stripped 5 bases from V and 8 bases from J, with 21 bases between. Germline CDR1 reads SGHTA; CDR2 reads FQGNSA. The CDR3 covers 15 residues. The CDR3 nucleotides read TGTGCCAGCAGCCCTCTCCAGGGTTTCCTCTTCGGCTACACCTTC. Translating it yields CASSPLQGFLFGYTF.